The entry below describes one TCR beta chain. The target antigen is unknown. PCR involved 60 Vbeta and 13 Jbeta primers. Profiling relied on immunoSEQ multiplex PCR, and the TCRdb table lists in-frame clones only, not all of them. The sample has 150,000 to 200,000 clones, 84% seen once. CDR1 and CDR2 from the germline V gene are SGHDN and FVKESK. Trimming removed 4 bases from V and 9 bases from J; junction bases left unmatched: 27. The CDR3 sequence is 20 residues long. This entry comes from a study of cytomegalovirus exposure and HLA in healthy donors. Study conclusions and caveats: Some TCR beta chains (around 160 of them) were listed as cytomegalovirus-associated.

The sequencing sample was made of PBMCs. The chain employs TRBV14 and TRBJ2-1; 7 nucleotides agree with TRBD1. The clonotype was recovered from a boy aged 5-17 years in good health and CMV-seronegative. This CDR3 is CASSLGTVTRILPLIGEQFF. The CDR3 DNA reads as TGTGCCAGCAGCCTAGGGACAGTGACAAGGATCTTGCCCCTTATAGGTGAGCAGTTCTTC.